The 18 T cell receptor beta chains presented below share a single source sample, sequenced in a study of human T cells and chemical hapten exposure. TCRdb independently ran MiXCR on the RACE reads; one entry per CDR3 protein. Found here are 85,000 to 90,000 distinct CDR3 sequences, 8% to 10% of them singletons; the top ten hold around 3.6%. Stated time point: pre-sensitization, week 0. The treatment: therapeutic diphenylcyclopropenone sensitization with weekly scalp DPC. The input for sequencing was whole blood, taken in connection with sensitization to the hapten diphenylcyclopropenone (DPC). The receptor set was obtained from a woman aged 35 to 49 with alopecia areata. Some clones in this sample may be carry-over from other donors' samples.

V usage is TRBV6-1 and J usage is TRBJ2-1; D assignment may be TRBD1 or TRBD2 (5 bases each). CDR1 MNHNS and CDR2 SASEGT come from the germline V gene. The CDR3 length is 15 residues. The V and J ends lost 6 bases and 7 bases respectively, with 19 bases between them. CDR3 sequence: CASSPGPERVNEQFF. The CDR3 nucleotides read TGTGCCAGCAGCCCGGGACCTGAACGTGTTAATGAGCAGTTCTTC.

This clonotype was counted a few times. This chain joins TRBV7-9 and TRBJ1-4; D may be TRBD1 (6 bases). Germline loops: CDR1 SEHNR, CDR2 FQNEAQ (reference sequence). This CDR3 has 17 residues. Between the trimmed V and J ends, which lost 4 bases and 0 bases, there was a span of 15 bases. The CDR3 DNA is TGTGCCAGCAGCTGGAACCAGGGGATTGCAACTAATGAAAAACTGTTTTTT. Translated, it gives CASSWNQGIATNEKLFF. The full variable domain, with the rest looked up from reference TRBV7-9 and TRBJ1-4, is DTGVSQNPRHKITKRGQNVTFRCDPISEHNRLYWYRQTLGQGPEFLTYFQNEAQLEKSRLLSDRFSAERPKGSFSTLEIQRTEQGDSAMYLCASSWNQGIATNEKLFFGSGTQLSVL.

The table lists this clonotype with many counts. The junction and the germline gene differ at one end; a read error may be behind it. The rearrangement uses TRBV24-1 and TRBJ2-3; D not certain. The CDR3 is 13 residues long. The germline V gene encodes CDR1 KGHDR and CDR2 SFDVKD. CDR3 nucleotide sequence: TGTGCCACCGGTGATAGCCACACAGATACGCAGTATTTT. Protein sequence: CATGDSHTDTQYF.

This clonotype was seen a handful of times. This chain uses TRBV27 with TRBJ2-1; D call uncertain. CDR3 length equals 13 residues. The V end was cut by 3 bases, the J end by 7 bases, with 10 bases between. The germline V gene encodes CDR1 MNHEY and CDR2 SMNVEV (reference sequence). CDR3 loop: CASSLGPPNEQFF. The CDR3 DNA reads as TGTGCCAGCAGTTTGGGCCCTCCGAATGAGCAGTTCTTC.

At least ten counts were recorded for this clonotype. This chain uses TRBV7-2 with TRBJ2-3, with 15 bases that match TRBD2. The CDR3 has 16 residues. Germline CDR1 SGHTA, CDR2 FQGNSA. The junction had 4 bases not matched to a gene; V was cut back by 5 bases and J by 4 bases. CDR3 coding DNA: TGTGCCAGCAGCCGGACTAGCGGGGGGGCTGCAGATACGCAGTATTTT. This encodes CASSRTSGGAADTQYF.

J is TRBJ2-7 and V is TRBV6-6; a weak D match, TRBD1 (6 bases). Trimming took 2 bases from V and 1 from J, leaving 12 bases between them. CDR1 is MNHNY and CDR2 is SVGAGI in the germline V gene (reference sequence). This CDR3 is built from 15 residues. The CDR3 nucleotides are TGTGCCAGCAGTTACGCGCCAGGGGAATCCTACGAGCAGTACTTC. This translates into CASSYAPGESYEQYF.

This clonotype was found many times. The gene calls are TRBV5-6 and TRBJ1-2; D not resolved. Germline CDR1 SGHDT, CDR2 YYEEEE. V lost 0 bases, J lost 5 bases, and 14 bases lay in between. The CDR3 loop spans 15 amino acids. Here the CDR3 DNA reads TGTGCCAGCAGCTTGGTAGAGAATATCCTTTATGGCTACACCTTC. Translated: CASSLVENILYGYTF.

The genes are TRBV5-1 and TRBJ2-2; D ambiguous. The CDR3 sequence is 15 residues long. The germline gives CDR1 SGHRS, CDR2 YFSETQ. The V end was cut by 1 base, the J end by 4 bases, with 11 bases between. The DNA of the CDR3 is TGCGCCAGCAGCTTGATCGGCGGATTCACCGGGGAGCTGTTTTTT. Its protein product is CASSLIGGFTGELFF.

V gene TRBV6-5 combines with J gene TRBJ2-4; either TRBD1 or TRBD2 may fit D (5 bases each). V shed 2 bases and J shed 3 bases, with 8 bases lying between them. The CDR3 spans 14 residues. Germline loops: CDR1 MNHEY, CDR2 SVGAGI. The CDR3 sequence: CASSYAGSKNIQYF. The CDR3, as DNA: TGTGCCAGCAGTTACGCAGGGAGCAAAAACATTCAGTACTTC.

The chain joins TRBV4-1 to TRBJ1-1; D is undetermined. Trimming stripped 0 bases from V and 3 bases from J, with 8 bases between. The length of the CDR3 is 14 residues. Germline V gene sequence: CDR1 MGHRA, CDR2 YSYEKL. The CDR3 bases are TGCGCCAGCAGCCAAGAGGTAAGCTACACTGAAGCTTTCTTT. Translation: CASSQEVSYTEAFF.

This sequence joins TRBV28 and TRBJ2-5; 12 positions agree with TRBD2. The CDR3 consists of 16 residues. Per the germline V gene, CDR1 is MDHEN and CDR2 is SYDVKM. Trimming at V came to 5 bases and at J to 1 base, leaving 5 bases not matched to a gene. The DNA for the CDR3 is TGTGCCAGCAGTAGACTAGCGGGGGCACTCCAAGAGACCCAGTACTTC. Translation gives CASSRLAGALQETQYF.

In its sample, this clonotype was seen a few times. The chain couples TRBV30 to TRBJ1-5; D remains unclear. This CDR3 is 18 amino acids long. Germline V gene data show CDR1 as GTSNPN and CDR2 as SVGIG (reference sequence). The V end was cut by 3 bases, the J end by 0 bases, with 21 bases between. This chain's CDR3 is CAWSANKDGFYSNQPQHF. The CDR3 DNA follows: TGTGCCTGGAGCGCCAACAAGGACGGCTTTTATAGCAATCAGCCCCAGCATTTT.

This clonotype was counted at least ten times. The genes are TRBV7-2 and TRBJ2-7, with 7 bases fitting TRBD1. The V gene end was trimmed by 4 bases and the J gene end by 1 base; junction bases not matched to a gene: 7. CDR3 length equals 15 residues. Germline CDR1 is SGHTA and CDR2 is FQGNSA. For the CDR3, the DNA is TGTGCCAGCAGCTCAGAACAGGGGATGTCCTACGAGCAGTACTTC. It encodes CASSSEQGMSYEQYF.

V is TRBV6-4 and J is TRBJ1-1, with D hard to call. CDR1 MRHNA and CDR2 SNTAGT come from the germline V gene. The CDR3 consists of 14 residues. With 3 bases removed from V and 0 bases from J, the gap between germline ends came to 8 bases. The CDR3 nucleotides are TGTGCCAGCAGTGAACAGTTCATGAACACTGAAGCTTTCTTT. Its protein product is CASSEQFMNTEAFF.

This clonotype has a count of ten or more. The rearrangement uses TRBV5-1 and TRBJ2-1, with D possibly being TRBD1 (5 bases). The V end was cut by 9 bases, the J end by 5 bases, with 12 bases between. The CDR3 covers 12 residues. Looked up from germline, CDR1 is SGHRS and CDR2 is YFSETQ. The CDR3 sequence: CATADNHNEQFF. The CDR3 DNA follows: TGCGCCACCGCGGACAATCACAATGAGCAGTTCTTC.

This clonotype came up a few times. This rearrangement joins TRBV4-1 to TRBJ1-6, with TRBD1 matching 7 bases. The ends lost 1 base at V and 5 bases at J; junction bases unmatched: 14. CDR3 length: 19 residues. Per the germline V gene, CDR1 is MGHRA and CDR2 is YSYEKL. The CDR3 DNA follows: TGCGCCAGCAGCCAAGGAGTCGAGGGGGCGGTCCTCGATAATTCACCCCTCCACTTT. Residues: CASSQGVEGAVLDNSPLHF.

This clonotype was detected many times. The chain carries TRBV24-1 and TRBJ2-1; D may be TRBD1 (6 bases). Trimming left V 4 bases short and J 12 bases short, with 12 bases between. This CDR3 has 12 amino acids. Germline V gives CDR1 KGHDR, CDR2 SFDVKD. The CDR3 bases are TGTGCCACCAGTGACCGCAACAGGGTGCAGTTCTTC. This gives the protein CATSDRNRVQFF.

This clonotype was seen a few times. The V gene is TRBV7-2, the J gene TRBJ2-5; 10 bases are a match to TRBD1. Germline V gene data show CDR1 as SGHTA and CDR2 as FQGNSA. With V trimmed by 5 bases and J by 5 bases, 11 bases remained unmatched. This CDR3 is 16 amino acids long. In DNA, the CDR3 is TGTGCCAGCAGCCCTTGGGGGACAGGGGATAGCGAGACCCAGTACTTC. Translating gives CASSPWGTGDSETQYF.